These 15 T cell receptor beta chains originate from one sample sequenced in a study of blood T cells in healthy people across ages. A second about 6 to 11 cycle PCR used barcoded and J-beta primers. TCRdb re-derived calls from the 5' RACE reads in MiXCR, one entry per CDR3 protein. This sample yields about 1.7 million distinct CDR3 sequences, of which approximately 28% are seen a single time; around 7.7% belongs to the top ten. The sequenced sample consisted of blood. All receptors come from a young woman in good health.

This clonotype was observed at least ten times. The chain combines TRBV4-1 with TRBJ2-7; 9 positions agree with TRBD1. The CDR3 covers 16 residues. From germline, CDR1 is MGHRA and CDR2 YSYEKL. Trimming cost V 0 bases and J 5 bases; bases outside gene matches: 8. The chain's CDR3 is CASSQEAGQGYHEQYF. The CDR3 nucleotides read TGCGCCAGCAGCCAAGAAGCGGGACAGGGTTACCACGAGCAGTACTTC.

J is TRBJ1-5 and V is TRBV29-1; D gene ambiguous. This CDR3 spans 13 amino acids. The germline V gene encodes CDR1 SQVTM and CDR2 ANQGSEA. The ends were cut back, 4 bases at V and 0 bases at J, with 7 bases in the middle. This CDR3 is CSVADDSNQPQHF. The DNA for the CDR3 is TGCAGCGTTGCGGACGATAGCAATCAGCCCCAGCATTTT.

This sequence joins TRBV7-6 and TRBJ1-6; D is perhaps TRBD1 (6 bases). CDR3 length: 15 amino acids. Germline lookup yields CDR1 SGHVS and CDR2 FNYEAQ. V lost 5 bases to trimming and J lost 5 bases, with 13 bases between them. The CDR3 DNA sequence: TGTGCCAGCAGCCAGGGACACACCAATAATTCACCCCTCCACTTT. Protein: CASSQGHTNNSPLHF.

This clonotype was recorded at least ten times. The chain combines TRBV7-9 with TRBJ2-7; D could derive from TRBD1 or TRBD2 (5 bases each). Trimming took off 4 bases at V and 6 bases at J, with 28 bases between the two ends. This CDR3 region has 18 residues. CDR1 SEHNR and CDR2 FQNEAQ come from the germline V gene (reference sequence). CDR3: CASSSLRDGQDRRREQYF. CDR3 nucleotide sequence: TGTGCCAGCAGCTCCCTCCGGGACGGGCAGGATAGAAGACGCGAGCAGTACTTC.

About this clonotype itself: The junction departs from the called germline gene at one end, perhaps through a read error. The rearrangement joins TRBV5-1 to TRBJ2-3; 7 nucleotides line up with TRBD2. CDR1 SGHRS and CDR2 YFSETQ come from the germline V gene. The CDR3 covers 19 residues. As DNA, the CDR3 is TGCGCCAGCAGCTTGGCCTCCAAGGGAGGGTTTTGGAGCACAAATACGCAGTATTTT. It translates to CASSLASKGGFWSTNTQYF.

This clonotype came up a few times. This chain uses TRBV6-1 with TRBJ2-3; TRBD1 is a possible D gene (5 bases). This CDR3 spans 15 amino acids. V lost 1 base and J 6 bases, leaving 14 bases between the germline ends. Germline CDR1 is MNHNS and CDR2 is SASEGT. In DNA form, the CDR3 reads TGTGCCAGCAGTGAAGGACAGCCCAGCCGGGATACGCAGTATTTT. Encoded protein: CASSEGQPSRDTQYF.

This clonotype was counted a few times. V usage is TRBV9 and J usage is TRBJ1-6, with 10 bases matching TRBD1. From germline, CDR1 is SGDLS and CDR2 YYNGEE. The V gene end was trimmed by 0 bases and the J gene end by 11 bases; junction bases not matched to a gene: 8. The CDR3 consists of 16 residues. For the CDR3, the DNA is TGTGCCAGCAGCGTAGGACGGGGACAGGGGTACACACCCCTCCACTTT. This codes for CASSVGRGQGYTPLHF.

The sample holds many counts of this clonotype. J is TRBJ2-1 and V is TRBV5-1, with unresolved D. Germline values: CDR1 SGHRS, CDR2 YFSETQ. Trimming removed 3 bases from V and 7 bases from J, with 5 bases in between. This CDR3 contains 11 residues. As DNA, the CDR3 is TGCGCCAGCAGCTCGAGAAATGAGCAGTTCTTC. Protein product: CASSSRNEQFF.

The J gene is TRBJ2-4, the V gene TRBV10-2, with 9 bases that match TRBD2. CDR1 WSHSY and CDR2 SAAADI come from the germline V gene. CDR3 length equals 15 residues. V lost 5 bases, J lost 8 bases, and 10 bases stayed unmatched. The CDR3 bases are TGCGCCAGCAGTCATCCTGCGGGAGGGTTGGACATTCAGTACTTC. Residues: CASSHPAGGLDIQYF.

The gene calls are TRBV10-1 and TRBJ2-3; 11 bases match TRBD2. From germline, CDR1 is WNHNN and CDR2 SYGVQD (reference sequence). This CDR3 spans 16 amino acids. J lost 3 bases, V lost 4 bases, and 6 bases had no gene match. CDR3 DNA: TGCGCCAGCAGTGCACTAGCGGGGGCCCAGACAGATACGCAGTATTTT. Protein product: CASSALAGAQTDTQYF.

The genes are TRBV5-1 and TRBJ1-1; 9 bases match TRBD1. CDR1 and CDR2 (germline): SGHRS, YFSETQ. J lost 1 base, V lost 9 bases, and 7 bases had no gene match. The CDR3 runs to 14 residues. The CDR3, as DNA: TGCGCCACCAGAGGGACAGGGTCGAACACTGAAGCTTTCTTT. It translates to CATRGTGSNTEAFF.

V is TRBV12-3 or TRBV12-4 and J is TRBJ2-1; unclear D gene. Trimming shortened V by 5 bases and J by 3 bases, and 11 bases separated the two germline ends. There are 14 residues in the CDR3. The CDR3 loop is CASSLDLYYNEQFF. The CDR3 DNA follows: TGTGCCAGCAGTCTTGACCTGTACTACAATGAGCAGTTCTTC.

The chain is built from TRBV29-1 and TRBJ2-1; D uncertain. CDR1 and CDR2 from the germline V gene are SQVTM and ANQGSEA. The V and J ends lost 4 bases and 10 bases respectively, with 8 bases between them. CDR3 length: 10 amino acids. CDR3 protein: CSVAEVEQFF. For the CDR3, the DNA is TGCAGCGTTGCAGAGGTCGAGCAGTTCTTC.

The sample holds many counts of this clonotype. CDR3 region: CASTGTGRVNEQFF. The CDR3 DNA reads TGCGCCAGCACCGGGACAGGGCGGGTCAATGAGCAGTTCTTC. The chain links TRBV5-1 to TRBJ2-1; 9 bases map to TRBD1. Germline assignment: CDR1 SGHRS and CDR2 YFSETQ. Germline trimming cut 6 bases from V and 6 bases from J; bases unmatched to any gene: 7. The CDR3 loop spans 14 amino acids. The whole variable domain, remainder taken from reference TRBV5-1 and TRBJ2-1, is KAGVTQTPRYLIKTRGQQVTLSCSPISGHRSVSWYQQTPGQGLQFLFEYFSETQRNKGNFPGRFSGRQFSNSRSEMNVSTLELGDSALYLCASTGTGRVNEQFFGPGTRLTVL.

This clonotype was detected many times. The chain recombines TRBV25-1 with TRBJ2-1, with TRBD2 identical over 10 bases. The CDR3 is 15 residues long. Per the germline V gene, CDR1 is MGHDK and CDR2 is SYGVNS. With V trimmed by 2 bases and J by 6 bases, 4 bases remained unmatched. This CDR3 reads CASSERASGSNEQFF. CDR3 bases: TGTGCCAGCAGTGAAAGGGCTAGCGGGAGCAATGAGCAGTTCTTC.